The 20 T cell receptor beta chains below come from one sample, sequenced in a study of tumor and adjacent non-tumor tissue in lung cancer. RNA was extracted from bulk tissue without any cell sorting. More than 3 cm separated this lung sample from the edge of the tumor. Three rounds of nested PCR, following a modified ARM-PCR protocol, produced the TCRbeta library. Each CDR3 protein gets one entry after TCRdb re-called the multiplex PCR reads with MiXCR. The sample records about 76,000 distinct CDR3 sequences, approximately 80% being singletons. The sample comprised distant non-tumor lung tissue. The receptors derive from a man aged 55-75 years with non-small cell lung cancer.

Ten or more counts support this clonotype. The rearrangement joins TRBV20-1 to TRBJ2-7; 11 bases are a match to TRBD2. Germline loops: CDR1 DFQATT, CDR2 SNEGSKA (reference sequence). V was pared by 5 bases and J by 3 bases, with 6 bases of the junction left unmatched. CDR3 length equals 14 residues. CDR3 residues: CSAPGTSGIYEQYF. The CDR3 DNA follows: TGCAGTGCTCCCGGGACTAGCGGCATCTACGAGCAGTACTTC.

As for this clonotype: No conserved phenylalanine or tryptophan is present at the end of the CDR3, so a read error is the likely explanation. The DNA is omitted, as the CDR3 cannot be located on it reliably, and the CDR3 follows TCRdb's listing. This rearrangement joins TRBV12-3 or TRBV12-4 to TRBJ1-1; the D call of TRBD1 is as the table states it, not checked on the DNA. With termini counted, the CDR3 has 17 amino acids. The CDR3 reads CASSIITTGGMNTEAFL.

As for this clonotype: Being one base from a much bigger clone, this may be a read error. The CDR3 is CSASELRSEAFF. As DNA, the CDR3 is TGCAGCGCCTCAGAGTTGAGGAGTGAAGCTTTCTTT. This chain links TRBV29-1 with TRBJ1-1, with no clear D. The V gene's germline CDR1 is SQVTM and CDR2 ANQGSEA. The CDR3 has 12 amino acids. The germline V and J ends were trimmed by 7 bases and 7 bases, with 16 bases remaining between them.

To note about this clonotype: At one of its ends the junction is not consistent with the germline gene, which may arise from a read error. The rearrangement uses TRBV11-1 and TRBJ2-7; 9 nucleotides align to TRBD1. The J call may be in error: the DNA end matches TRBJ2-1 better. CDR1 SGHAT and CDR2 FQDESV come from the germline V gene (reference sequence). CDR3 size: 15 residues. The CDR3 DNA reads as TGTGCCAACAGCGGCCGGGACAGGGCTCACAATGAACAGTTCTTC. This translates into CANSGRDRAHNEQFF.

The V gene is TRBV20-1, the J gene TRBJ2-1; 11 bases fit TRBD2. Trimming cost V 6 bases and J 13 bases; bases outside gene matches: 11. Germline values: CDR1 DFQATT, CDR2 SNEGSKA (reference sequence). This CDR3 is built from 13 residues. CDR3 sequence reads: CSAISGRGRDQFF. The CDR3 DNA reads TGCAGTGCCATTAGCGGGAGGGGGCGTGATCAGTTCTTC.

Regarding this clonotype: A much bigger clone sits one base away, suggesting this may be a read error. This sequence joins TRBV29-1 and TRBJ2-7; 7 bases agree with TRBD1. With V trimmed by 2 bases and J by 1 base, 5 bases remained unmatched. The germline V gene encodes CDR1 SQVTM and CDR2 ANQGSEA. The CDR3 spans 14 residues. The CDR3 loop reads CSVERDSTSYEQYF. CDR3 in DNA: TGCAGCGTTGAAAGGGACAGCACTTCCTACGAGCAGTACTTC.

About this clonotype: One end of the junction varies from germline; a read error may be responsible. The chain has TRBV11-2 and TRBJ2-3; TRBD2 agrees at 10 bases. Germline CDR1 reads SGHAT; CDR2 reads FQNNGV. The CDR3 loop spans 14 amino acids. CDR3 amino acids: CGSSFLAGGLQQYF. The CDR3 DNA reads TGTGGCAGCAGCTTTTTAGCGGGGGGCCTTCAGCAGTATTTT.

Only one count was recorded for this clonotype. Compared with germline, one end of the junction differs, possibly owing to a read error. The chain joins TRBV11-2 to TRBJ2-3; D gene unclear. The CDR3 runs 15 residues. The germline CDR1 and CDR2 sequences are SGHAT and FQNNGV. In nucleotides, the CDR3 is TGTGTCAGCAGCTTTCCCAGCGTGGGGTCATATACGCAGTATTTT. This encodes CVSSFPSVGSYTQYF.

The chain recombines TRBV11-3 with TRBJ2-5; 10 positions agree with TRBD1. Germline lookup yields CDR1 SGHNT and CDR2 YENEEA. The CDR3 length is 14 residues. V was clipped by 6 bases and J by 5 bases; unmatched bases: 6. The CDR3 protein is CASRVTGGRETQYF. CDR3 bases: TGTGCCAGCAGGGTGACAGGGGGCCGGGAGACCCAGTACTTC.

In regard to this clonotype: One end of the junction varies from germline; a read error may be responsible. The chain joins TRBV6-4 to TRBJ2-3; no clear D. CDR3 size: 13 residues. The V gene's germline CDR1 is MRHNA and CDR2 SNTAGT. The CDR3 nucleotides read TGTGCCAGCAGTGGCTCCAGTACAGATACGAAGTATTTT. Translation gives CASSGSSTDTKYF.

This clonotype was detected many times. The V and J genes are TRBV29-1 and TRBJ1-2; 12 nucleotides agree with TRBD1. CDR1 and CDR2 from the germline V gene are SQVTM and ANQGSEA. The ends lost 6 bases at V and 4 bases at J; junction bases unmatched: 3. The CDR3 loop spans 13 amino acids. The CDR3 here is CSVGTGGGYGYTF. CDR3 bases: TGCAGCGTGGGGACAGGGGGCGGCTATGGCTACACCTTC.

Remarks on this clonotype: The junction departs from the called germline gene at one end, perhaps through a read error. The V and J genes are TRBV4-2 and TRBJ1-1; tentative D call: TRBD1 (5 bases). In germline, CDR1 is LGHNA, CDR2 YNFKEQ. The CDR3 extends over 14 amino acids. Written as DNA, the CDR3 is TGTGCCAGCAGCCAGGGACGGGAAACAACTATAGCTTTTTTT. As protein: CASSQGRETTIAFF.

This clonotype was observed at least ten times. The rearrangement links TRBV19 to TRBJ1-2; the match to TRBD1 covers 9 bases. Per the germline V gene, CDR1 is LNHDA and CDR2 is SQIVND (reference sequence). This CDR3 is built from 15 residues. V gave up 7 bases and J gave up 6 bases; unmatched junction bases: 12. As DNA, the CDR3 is TGTGCCAGTACCTACTCATACAGGGGGCTGGATGGCTACACCTTC. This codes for CASTYSYRGLDGYTF.

This CDR3 reads CASSPPDPDGETQYF. CDR3 DNA: TGTGCCAGCAGTCCCCCGGACCCAGATGGGGAGACCCAGTACTTC. J is TRBJ2-5 and V is TRBV6-6; D remains unclear. The CDR3 has 15 residues. The V and J ends lost 5 bases and 5 bases respectively, with 18 bases between them. The germline CDR1 and CDR2 sequences are MNHNY and SVGAGI (reference sequence).

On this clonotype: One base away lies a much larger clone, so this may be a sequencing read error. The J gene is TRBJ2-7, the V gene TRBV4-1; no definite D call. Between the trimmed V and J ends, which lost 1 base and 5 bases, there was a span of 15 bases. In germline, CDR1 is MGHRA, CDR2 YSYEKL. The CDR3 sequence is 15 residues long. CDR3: CASSQGEAHGNEQYF. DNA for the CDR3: TGCGCCAGCAGCCAAGGCGAAGCTCACGGCAACGAGCAGTACTTC.

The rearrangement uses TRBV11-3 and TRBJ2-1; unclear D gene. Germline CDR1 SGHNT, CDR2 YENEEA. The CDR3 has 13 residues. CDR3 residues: CVSSFGQAVEQFF. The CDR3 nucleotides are TGTGTAAGCAGCTTCGGTCAGGCGGTTGAGCAGTTCTTC.

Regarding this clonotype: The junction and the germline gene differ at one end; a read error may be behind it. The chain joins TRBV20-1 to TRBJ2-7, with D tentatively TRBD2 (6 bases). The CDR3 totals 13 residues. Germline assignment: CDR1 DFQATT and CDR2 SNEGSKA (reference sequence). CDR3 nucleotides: TGCAGTACTGGACTAACGGGCGGAGACGAGCAGTATTTC. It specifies CSTGLTGGDEQYF.

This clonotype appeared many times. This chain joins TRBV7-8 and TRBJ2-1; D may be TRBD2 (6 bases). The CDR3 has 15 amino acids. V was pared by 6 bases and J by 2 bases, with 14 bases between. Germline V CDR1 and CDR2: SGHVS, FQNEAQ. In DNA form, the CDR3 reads TGTGCCAGCAGTTCCCCCGGGGGAGCCTACAATGAGCAGTTCTTC. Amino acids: CASSSPGGAYNEQFF.

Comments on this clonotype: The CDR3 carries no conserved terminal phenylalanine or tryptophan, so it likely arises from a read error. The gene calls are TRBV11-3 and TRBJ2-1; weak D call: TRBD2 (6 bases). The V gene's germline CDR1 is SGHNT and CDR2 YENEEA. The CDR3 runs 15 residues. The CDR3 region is CASSPTSLSYHEQFL. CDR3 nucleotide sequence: TGTGCCAGCAGCCCCACTAGCTTGTCCTACCATGAGCAGTTCCTC.

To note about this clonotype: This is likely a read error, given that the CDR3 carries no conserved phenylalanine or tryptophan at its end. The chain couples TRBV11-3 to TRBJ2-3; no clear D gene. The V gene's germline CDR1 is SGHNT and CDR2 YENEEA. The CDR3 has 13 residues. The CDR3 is CGSSFQWADTQYH. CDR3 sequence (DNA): TGTGGCAGCAGCTTTCAGTGGGCAGATACGCAGTATCAT.